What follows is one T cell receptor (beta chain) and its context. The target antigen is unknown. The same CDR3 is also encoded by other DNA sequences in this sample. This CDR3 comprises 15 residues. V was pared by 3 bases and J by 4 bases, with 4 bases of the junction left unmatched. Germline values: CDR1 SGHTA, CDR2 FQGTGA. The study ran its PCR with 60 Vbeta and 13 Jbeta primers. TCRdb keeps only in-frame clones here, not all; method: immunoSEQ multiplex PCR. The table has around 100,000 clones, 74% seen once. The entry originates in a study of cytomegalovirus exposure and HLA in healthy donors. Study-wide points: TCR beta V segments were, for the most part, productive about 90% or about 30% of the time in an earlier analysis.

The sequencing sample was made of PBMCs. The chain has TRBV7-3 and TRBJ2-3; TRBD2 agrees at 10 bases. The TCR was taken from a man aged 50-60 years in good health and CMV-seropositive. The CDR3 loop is CASSFRLAGADTQYF. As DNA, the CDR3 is TGTGCCAGCAGCTTTCGGCTAGCGGGAGCAGATACGCAGTATTTT.